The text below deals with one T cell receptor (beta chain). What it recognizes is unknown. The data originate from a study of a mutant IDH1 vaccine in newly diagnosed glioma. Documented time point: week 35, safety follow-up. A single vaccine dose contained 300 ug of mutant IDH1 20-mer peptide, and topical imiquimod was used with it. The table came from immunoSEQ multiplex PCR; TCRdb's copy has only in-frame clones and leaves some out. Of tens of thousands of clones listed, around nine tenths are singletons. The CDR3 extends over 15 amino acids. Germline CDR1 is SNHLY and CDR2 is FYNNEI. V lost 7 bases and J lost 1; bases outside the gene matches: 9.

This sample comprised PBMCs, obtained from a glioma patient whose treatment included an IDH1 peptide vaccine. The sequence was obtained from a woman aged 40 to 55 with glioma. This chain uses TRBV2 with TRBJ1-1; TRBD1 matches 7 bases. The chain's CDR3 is CASKGRQGSNTEAFF. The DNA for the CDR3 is TGTGCCAGCAAGGGGAGACAGGGTTCGAACACTGAAGCTTTCTTT.